A few counts support the clone carrying this T cell receptor beta chain. As yet, its antigen is unknown. The sample originates from a study of early T cells in non-severe SARS-CoV-2 infection. At the level of the study: Unsorted whole blood bulk RNA was sequenced, with unpaired chains. Study-wide findings and caveats: A preference for anti-spike CD8 responses marked VDJdb matching, which missed private and CD4 specificities.

This CDR3 is 13 amino acids long. Germline-derived CDR1 and CDR2 are LNHDA and SQIVND (reference sequence). The V and J ends lost 2 bases and 5 bases respectively, with 6 bases between them. The TCR library protocol was used to attach unique molecular identifiers. These identifiers were attached to individual cDNA molecules. MiXCR was run by TCRdb on the 5' RACE reads, yielding one entry per CDR3 protein. This table holds about 50,000 distinct CDR3 sequences, roughly 10% found once. The V and J genes are TRBV19 and TRBJ1-4; D unresolved. This TCR was recovered from an adult who was a healthcare worker with PCR-confirmed SARS-CoV-2 infection or an uninfected control (not recorded which). This specimen was whole blood, taken at baseline. CDR3 region: CASSIQKNEKLFF. CDR3 DNA sequence: TGTGCCAGTAGTATACAGAAGAATGAAAAACTGTTTTTT.